The T cell receptor beta chain under discussion was sequenced for a study of blood T cells in healthy people across ages. In the study overall: About one barcoded beta molecule per two T cells was captured by template switching.

Then a second PCR, running roughly 7 to 11 cycles, was carried out with a sample-barcoded 5' primer and a J-beta primer mix. Each TCR beta cDNA got a 12-nucleotide random molecular identifier. Every individual sample yielded 2.5 million or more paired-end reads (each containing CDR3). TCRdb re-analysed the 5' RACE reads in MiXCR, keeping a single row per CDR3 protein. The table has approximately 1,000,000 distinct CDR3 sequences, 35% to 55% seen once. Germline loops: CDR1 MGHDK, CDR2 SYGVNS. The V gene lost 6 bases and the J gene lost 6 bases, with 18 bases spanning the gap. The CDR3 loop spans 15 amino acids.

The sequencing input was blood. The receptor was isolated from a woman aged 55-69 years in good health. The V call is TRBV25-1, the J call TRBJ2-1; no firm D call. The CDR3 DNA follows: TGTGCCAGCAGGGGCTTTGGGTCGAAGGGCAATGAGCAGTTCTTC. Protein sequence: CASRGFGSKGNEQFF.